The sequence of this T cell receptor beta chain was determined in a study of technical replicates of blood from a few donors. The CDR3 runs to 15 residues. Germline trimming cut 0 bases from V and 5 bases from J; bases unmatched to any gene: 6. Germline lookup yields CDR1 SGDLS and CDR2 YYNGEE. Clones were read by immunoSEQ multiplex PCR, and TCRdb kept only the in-frame ones, dropping some. The sample yields about 59,000 clones, just under 90% seen once. V is TRBV9 and J is TRBJ2-7; 9 bases agree with TRBD2. The TCR comes from a human donor in good health. Some clones in this sample may be carry-over from other donors' samples. Sequenced: PBMCs. Here the CDR3 DNA reads TGTGCCAGCAGCGTAGAAGCGGGGGGTGGGGACGAGCAGTACTTC. As protein: CASSVEAGGGDEQYF.